Reported below is one TCR beta chain. The specificity of this receptor is unknown. The input lacks base qualities; no much larger clone sits a single base away. Receptor amplification or capture employed the immunoSEQ multiplex PCR assay. TCRdb re-hosts the immuneACCESS table, in-frame sequences only. Its copies lack some clones; in the studies checked, an unresolved V gene accounts for under half of them, and the cause for the rest is not known. The sample table lists 85,000 to 100,000 clones, roughly 94% of them with a count of one. The ten largest clones take up 0.26% of the sample. V is trimmed back by 8 bases and J by 2 bases, and the junction contains 15 bases that no gene match accounts for. The CDR3 runs 17 amino acids, cysteine and phenylalanine included. Just the 51-base CDR3 DNA is kept, in frame starting at base 1. The germline V gene encodes CDR1 MDHEN and CDR2 SYDVKM. The sample is drawn from a study of technical replicates of blood from several donors (dated by TCRdb to the late 2010s).

The specimen sequenced was T cells isolated from PBMCs. The sequence is built from TRBV28 and TRBJ1-5, with TRBD1 identical over 7 junction bases. The sequence was obtained from a human donor in good health. The nucleotide sequence is TGTGCCAGCTATCCCCCTACAGGGGTCGGTGGCAATCAGCCCCAGCATTTT. Translated, it gives CASYPPTGVGGNQPQHF.